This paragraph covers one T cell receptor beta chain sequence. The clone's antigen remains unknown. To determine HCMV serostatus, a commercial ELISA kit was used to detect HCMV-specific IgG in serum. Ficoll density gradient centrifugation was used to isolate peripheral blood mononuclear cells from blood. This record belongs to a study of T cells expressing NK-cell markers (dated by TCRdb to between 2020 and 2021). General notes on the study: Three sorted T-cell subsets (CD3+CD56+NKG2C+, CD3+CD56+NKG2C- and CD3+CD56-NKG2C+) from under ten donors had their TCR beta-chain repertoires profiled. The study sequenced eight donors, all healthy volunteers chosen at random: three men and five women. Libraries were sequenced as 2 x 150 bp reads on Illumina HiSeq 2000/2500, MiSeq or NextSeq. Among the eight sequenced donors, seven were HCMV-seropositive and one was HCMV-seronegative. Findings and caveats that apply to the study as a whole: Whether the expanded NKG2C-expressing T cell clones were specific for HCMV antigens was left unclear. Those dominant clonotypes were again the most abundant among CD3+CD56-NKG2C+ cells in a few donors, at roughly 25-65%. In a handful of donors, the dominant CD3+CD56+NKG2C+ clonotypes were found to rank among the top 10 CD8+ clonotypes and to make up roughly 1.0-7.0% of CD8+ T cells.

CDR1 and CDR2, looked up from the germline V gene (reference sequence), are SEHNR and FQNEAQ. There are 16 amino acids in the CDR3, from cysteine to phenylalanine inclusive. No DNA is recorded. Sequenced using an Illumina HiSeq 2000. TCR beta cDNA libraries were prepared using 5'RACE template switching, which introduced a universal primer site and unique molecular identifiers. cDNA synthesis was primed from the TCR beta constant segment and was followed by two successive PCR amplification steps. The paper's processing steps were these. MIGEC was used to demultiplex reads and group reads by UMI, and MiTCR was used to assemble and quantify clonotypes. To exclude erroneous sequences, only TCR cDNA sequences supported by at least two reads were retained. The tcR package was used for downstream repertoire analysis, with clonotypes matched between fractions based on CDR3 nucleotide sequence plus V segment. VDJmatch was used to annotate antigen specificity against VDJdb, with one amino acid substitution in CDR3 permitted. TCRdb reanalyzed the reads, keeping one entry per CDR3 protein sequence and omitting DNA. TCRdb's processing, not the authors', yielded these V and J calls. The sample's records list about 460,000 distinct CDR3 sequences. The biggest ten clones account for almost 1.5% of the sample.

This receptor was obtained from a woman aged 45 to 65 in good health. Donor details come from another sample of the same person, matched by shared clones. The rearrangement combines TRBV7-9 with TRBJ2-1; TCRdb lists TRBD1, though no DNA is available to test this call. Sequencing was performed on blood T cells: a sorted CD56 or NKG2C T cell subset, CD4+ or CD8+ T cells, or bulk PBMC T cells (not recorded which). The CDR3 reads CASSGGPGQGYNEQFF.